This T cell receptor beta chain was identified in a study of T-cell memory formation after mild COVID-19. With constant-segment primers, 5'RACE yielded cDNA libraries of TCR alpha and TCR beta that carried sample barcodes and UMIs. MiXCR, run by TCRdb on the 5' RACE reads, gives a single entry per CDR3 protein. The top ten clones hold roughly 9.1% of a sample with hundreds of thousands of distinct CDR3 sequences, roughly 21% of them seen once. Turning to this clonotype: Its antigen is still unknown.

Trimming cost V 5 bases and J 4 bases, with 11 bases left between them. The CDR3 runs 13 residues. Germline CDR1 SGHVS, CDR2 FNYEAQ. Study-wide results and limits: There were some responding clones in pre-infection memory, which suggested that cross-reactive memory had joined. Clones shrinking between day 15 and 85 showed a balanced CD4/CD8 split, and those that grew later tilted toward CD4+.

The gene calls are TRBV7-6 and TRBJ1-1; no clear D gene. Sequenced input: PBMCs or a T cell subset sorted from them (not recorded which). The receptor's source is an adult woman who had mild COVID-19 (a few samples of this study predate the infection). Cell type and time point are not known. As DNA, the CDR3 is TGTGCCAGCAGCCCCTCTCTAGCCACTGAAGCTTTCTTT. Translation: CASSPSLATEAFF.